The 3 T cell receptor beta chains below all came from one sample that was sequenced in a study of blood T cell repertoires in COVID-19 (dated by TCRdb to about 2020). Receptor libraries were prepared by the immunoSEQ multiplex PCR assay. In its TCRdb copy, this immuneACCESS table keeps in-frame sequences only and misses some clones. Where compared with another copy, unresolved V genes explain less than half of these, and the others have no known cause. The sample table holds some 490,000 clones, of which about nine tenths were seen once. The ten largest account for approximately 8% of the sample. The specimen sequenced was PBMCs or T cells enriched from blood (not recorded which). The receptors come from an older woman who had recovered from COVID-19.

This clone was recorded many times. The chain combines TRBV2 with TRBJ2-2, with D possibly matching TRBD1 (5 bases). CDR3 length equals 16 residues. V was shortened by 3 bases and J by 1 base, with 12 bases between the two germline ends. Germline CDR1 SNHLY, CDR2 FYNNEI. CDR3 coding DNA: TGTGCCAGCAGTGATGACGCAGGGAAGAACACCGGGGAGCTGTTTTTT. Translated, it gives CASSDDAGKNTGELFF.

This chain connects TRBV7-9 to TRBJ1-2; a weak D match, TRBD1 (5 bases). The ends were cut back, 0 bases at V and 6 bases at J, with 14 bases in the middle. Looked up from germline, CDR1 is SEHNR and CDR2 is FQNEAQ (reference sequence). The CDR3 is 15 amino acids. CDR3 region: CASSLAFIIGDGYTF. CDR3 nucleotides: TGTGCCAGCAGCTTAGCGTTCATAATAGGGGATGGCTACACCTTC.

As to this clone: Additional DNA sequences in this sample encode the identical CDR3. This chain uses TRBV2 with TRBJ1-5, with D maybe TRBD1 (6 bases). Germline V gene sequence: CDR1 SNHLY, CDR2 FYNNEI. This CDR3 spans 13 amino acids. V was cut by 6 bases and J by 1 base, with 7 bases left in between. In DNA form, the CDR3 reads TGTGCCAGCAGAGGACAGAGCAATCAGCCCCAGCATTTT. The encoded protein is CASRGQSNQPQHF.